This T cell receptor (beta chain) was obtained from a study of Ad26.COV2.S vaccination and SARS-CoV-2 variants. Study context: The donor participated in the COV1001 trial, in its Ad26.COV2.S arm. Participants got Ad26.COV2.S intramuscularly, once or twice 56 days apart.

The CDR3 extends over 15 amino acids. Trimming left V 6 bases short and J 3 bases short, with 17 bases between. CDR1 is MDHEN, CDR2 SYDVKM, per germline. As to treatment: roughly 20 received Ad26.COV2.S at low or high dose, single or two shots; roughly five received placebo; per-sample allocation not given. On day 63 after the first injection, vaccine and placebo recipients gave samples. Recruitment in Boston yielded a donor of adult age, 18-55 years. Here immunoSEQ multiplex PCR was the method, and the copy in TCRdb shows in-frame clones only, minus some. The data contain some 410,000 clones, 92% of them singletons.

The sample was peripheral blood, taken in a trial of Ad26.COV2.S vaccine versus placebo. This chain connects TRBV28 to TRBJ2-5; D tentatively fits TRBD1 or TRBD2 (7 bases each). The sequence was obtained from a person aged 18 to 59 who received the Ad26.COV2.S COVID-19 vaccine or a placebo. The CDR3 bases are TGTGCCAGCAGCGCCCCAGGGGGGGGCAAAGAGACCCAGTACTTC. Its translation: CASSAPGGGKETQYF.